What follows describes a single T cell receptor (beta chain). Antigen unknown. Clones were sequenced by immunoSEQ multiplex PCR, and TCRdb holds only the in-frame ones, with some missing. The sample lists about 69,000 clones, nearly 96% seen once, with roughly 5% in the top ten. This entry comes from a study of cytomegalovirus exposure and HLA in healthy donors. Overall study results and limits: Confirmation was obtained in vitro that three CMV-associated chains are specific for CMV antigens.

The CDR3 totals 14 residues. Sequenced sample: PBMCs. This TCR was recovered from a woman aged 18-35 years in good health and CMV-seropositive. The J gene is TRBJ2-7, the V gene TRBV21-1; the table's D call, TRBD2, has no DNA check behind it. TRBV21-1 is a pseudogene. CDR3 sequence (DNA): TGTGCCAGCAGCAAAGGGGGGGGGCCCTACGAGCAGTACTTC. It codes for CASSKGGGPYEQYF.